Below, one T cell receptor beta chain is given with its context. Original processing methods: Amplification with reference gene primers provided the estimates of nucleated cell counts. TCRdb's table, derived via immunoSEQ multiplex PCR, lists solely in-frame clones and lacks some. V and J calls and clone size follow that table, whereas D and trimming were derived from the DNA. The sample has around 470,000 clones; roughly 87% are singletons. The record originates from a study of blood T cell repertoires in COVID-19. Whole-study context: Sample material is recorded as cDNA or gDNA derived from T cells, B-cell-depleted T cells, or PBMCs.

CDR1 and CDR2 (germline): SEHNR, FQNEAQ (reference sequence). V lost 5 bases and J 3 bases, leaving 13 bases between the germline ends. The CDR3 loop spans 14 amino acids. The sequencing input was peripheral blood. The chain couples TRBV7-9 to TRBJ2-5; tentative D call: TRBD1 (5 bases). The sequence came from a man younger than 35 with COVID-19, enrolled during active disease. CDR3 coding DNA: TGTGCCAGCAGCCTAAGGGCAGGGAAAGAGACCCAGTACTTC. Its translation is CASSLRAGKETQYF.